The entry below describes one TCR beta chain. These data come from a study of blood T cell repertoires in COVID-19. V lost 6 bases, J lost 5 bases, and 19 bases stayed unmatched. The CDR3 covers 18 residues. Germline loops: CDR1 SEHNR, CDR2 FQNEAQ (reference sequence). Per the original data handling: Nucleated cell counts were estimated from reference gene primer amplification. The table came from immunoSEQ multiplex PCR; TCRdb's copy has only in-frame clones and leaves some out. V and J calls plus clone size are reproduced from that table; the DNA served to infer D and trimming. Here the sample spans some 26,000 clones, 82% being singletons.

The rearrangement uses TRBV7-9 and TRBJ2-3; 8 bases fit TRBD2. This sequence originates from a man aged 80 or over with active or convalescent COVID-19. The specimen sequenced was peripheral blood. DNA for the CDR3: TGTGCCAGCAGGATGGGGTGGCAGCGGGGGACGCGAGAAGATACGCAGTATTTT. This gives the protein CASRMGWQRGTREDTQYF.